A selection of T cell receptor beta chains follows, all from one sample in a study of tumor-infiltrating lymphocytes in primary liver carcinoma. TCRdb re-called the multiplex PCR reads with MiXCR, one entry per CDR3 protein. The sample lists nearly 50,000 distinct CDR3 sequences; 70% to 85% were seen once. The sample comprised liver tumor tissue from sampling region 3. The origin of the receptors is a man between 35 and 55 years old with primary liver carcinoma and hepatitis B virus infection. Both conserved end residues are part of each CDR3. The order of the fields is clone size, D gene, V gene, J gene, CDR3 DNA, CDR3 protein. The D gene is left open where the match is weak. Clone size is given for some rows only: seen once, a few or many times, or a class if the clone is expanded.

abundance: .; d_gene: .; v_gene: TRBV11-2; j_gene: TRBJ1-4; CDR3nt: TGTGCCAGCAGTTTAGTGGTTGGGCACGAAAAGCTGTTTTTT; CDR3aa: CASSLVVGHEKLFF
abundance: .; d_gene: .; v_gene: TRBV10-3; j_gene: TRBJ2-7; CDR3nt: TGTGCCATCAGTGAGAGGAAAGATTACGAGCAGTACTTC; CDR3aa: CAISERKDYEQYF
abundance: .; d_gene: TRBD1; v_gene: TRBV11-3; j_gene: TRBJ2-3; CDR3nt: TGTGCCAGCAGCTTAGGGGGACAGCCCACAGAACCGCAGTGTTTT; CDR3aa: CASSLGGQPTEPQCF
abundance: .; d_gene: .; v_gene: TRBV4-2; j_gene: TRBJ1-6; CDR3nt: TGTGCAAGCGGCCAATACGGTTCACCCCTCCACTTT; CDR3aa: CASGQYGSPLHF
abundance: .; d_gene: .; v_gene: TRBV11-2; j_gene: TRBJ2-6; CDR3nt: TGTGCCTACAGCTTAGAGCCAGGGCACAGCTCTGGGGCCAACGTCCTGACTTTC; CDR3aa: CAYSLEPGHSSGANVLTF
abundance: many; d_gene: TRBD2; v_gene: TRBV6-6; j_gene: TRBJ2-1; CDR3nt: TGTGCCAGCAGTTTCGGTAGCGGGGATTACAATGAGCAGTTCTTC; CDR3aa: CASSFGSGDYNEQFF
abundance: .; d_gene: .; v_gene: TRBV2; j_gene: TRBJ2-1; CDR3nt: TGTGCCAACACCAGGGGGAGGTACAATGAGCAGTTCTTC; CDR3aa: CANTRGRYNEQFF
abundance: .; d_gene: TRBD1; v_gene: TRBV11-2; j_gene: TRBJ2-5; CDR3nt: TGTCCCAGCAGCTTAGTGAGTGGGGACAGTCGGCAAGAGACCCAGTATTTC; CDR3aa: CPSSLVSGDSRQETQYF
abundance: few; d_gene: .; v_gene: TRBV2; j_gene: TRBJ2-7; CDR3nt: TGTGCCAGCCGAGAAGGACAGTTCTACGAGCAGTACTTC; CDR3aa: CASREGQFYEQYF
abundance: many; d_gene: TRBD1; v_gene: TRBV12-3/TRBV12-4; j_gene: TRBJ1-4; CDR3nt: TGTGCCAGCAGGCGGGGACAGGCTAATGAAAAACTGTTTTTT; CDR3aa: CASRRGQANEKLFF